What follows are 12 T cell receptor beta chains derived from one specimen sequenced in a study of blood T cell repertoires in COVID-19. TCRdb's copy holds only in-frame clones and misses some; the assay was immunoSEQ multiplex PCR. Of 300,000 to 350,000 clones in the sample, around 89% are singletons; the top ten hold 3.5% to 4.5%. The sequenced sample consisted of PBMCs or T cells enriched from blood (not recorded which). These receptors originate from a woman between 18 and 29 years old with acute COVID-19.

The chain employs TRBV27 and TRBJ2-7; D perhaps matches TRBD1 (6 bases). The germline V and J ends were trimmed by 3 bases and 1 base, with 16 bases remaining between them. The CDR3 runs 16 residues. The germline gives CDR1 MNHEY, CDR2 SMNVEV (reference sequence). The CDR3 reads CASSFEPDSLSYEQYF. Written as DNA, the CDR3 is TGTGCCAGCAGTTTCGAGCCGGACAGCCTTTCCTACGAGCAGTACTTC.

The chain links TRBV11-3 to TRBJ2-2; 9 bases agree with TRBD2. The J segment lost 0 bases and the V segment lost 8 bases, leaving 4 bases of the junction unmatched. The CDR3 has 15 residues. Germline lookup yields CDR1 SGHNT and CDR2 YENEEA. The CDR3 is CASSSSGTNTGELFF. The DNA for the CDR3 is TGTGCCAGCTCCTCTAGCGGGACGAACACCGGGGAGCTGTTTTTT.

The V gene is TRBV6-5, the J gene TRBJ2-1; 15 bases are shared with TRBD2. This CDR3 has 15 residues. V trimming: 6 bases; J trimming: 7 bases; junction bases outside the gene matches: 4. Germline V gives CDR1 MNHEY, CDR2 SVGAGI. For the CDR3, the DNA is TGTGCCAGCAGACTCGGACTAGCGGGAGGGAATGAGCAGTTCTTC. This encodes CASRLGLAGGNEQFF.

The rearrangement joins TRBV5-1 to TRBJ1-1, with D maybe TRBD1 (5 bases). The germline V and J ends were trimmed by 4 bases and 2 bases, with 12 bases remaining between them. From germline, CDR1 is SGHRS and CDR2 YFSETQ. This CDR3 spans 14 amino acids. CDR3: CASSPWGENTEAFF. The DNA for the CDR3 is TGCGCCAGCAGCCCCTGGGGGGAAAACACTGAAGCTTTCTTT.

The chain is built from TRBV3-1 (or the pseudogene TRBV3-2) and TRBJ2-1; tentative D call: TRBD2 (7 bases). The V gene lost 1 base and the J gene lost 4 bases, with 14 bases spanning the gap. The CDR3 sequence is 16 residues long. Germline lookup yields CDR1 LGHDT and CDR2 YNNKEL (reference sequence). The CDR3 protein is CASSQAGGHDYNEQFF. CDR3 nucleotides: TGTGCCAGCAGCCAAGCGGGGGGACACGATTACAATGAGCAGTTCTTC.

This chain joins TRBV7-9 and TRBJ1-5; no clear D gene. The V and J ends lost 1 base and 5 bases respectively, with 6 bases between them. Germline V gives CDR1 SEHNR, CDR2 FQNEAQ (reference sequence). The CDR3 totals 13 residues. For the CDR3, the DNA is TGTGCCAGCAGCTTAGTCGGGGATCAGCCCCAGCATTTT. As protein: CASSLVGDQPQHF.

The rearrangement uses TRBV4-1 and TRBJ2-1, with no clear D. Germline V gives CDR1 MGHRA, CDR2 YSYEKL. V lost 0 bases, J lost 4 bases, and 16 bases lay in between. The CDR3 contains 17 residues. CDR3 residues: CASSQDQVAGTYNEQFF. Here the CDR3 DNA reads TGCGCCAGCAGCCAAGATCAAGTCGCAGGAACTTACAATGAGCAGTTCTTC.

The CDR3 protein is CASGITGFYGYTF. DNA of the CDR3: TGTGCCAGCGGTATCACAGGGTTCTATGGCTACACCTTC. The V and J genes are TRBV28 and TRBJ1-2, with a tentative D call TRBD1 (6 bases). The CDR3 spans 13 residues. CDR1 is MDHEN, CDR2 SYDVKM, per germline. Trimming took off 8 bases at V and 4 bases at J, with 14 bases between the two ends.

The rearrangement links TRBV28 to TRBJ1-5, with 7 bases aligning to TRBD1. Looked up from germline, CDR1 is MDHEN and CDR2 is SYDVKM. This CDR3 region has 14 residues. The junction had 3 bases not matched to a gene; V was cut back by 5 bases and J by 2 bases. Written as DNA, the CDR3 is TGTGCCAGCAGTCAAGGGACAGGCAATCAGCCCCAGCATTTT. Translating gives CASSQGTGNQPQHF.

This chain links TRBV30 with TRBJ2-7, with 7 bases that match TRBD2. V was clipped by 3 bases and J by 5 bases; unmatched bases: 7. The germline CDR1 and CDR2 sequences are GTSNPN and SVGIG (reference sequence). This CDR3 has 13 amino acids. The CDR3 DNA reads TGTGCCTGGAGCGGGGCCGGGAGGCACGAGCAGTACTTC. Amino acids: CAWSGAGRHEQYF.

The J gene is TRBJ2-7, the V gene TRBV3-1 (or the pseudogene TRBV3-2), with 7 positions matching TRBD1. The V segment lost 4 bases and the J segment 0 bases; nucleotides outside the gene matches: 6. The CDR3 has 15 amino acids. Looked up from germline, CDR1 is LGHDT and CDR2 is YNNKEL (reference sequence). The CDR3 bases are TGTGCCAGCAGCCCGGGACAGTACCTCTCCTACGAGCAGTACTTC. As protein: CASSPGQYLSYEQYF.

The rearrangement joins TRBV5-4 to TRBJ2-3, with D tentatively TRBD2 (5 bases). CDR3 length: 15 residues. In germline, CDR1 is SGHNT, CDR2 YYREEE (reference sequence). Trimming left V 4 bases short and J 4 bases short, with 16 bases between. The CDR3 sequence: CASSRWAGRPDTQYF. The CDR3 DNA follows: TGTGCCAGCAGCCGATGGGCGGGCCGACCAGATACGCAGTATTTT.